This T cell receptor (beta chain) came from a study of blood T cell repertoires in COVID-19 (dated by TCRdb to the early 2020s). Study-wide context: Samples from collaborators originated in the United States, Italy and Spain and spanned both the acute and convalescent phases of COVID-19. The prospective study material was composed of cDNA or gDNA derived from T cells, B-cell-depleted T cells, or PBMCs. The dataset comprised deeply sampled blood TCRbeta repertoires from subjects exposed to, actively infected with, or recovered from COVID-19. The repertoires were released in a freely available public database intended as a resource for research on the immune response to SARS-CoV-2. Samples came from the ongoing ImmuneRACE study (first 160 participants) plus 1,254 subjects from 6 global collaborators. Nearly every sample came with metadata listing a de-identified subject ID, COVID-19 status, age in years and sex. HLA class I and class II types, where available, came from metadata supplied by the sample provider rather than from assay-based typing. Broader findings and caveats from the paper: The amount of clinical and demographic metadata varied by source and participant and was provided uncurated.

This clone was picked up a small number of times. Its antigen is unknown. No much larger clone is present one base from it, and per-base qualities are unavailable. Collaborating institutions collected whole blood in K2EDTA tubes following their own protocols. For TCRbeta analysis, collaborators shipped samples as frozen whole blood, isolated PBMCs, or DNA extracted from either of those sample types. V is cut back by 6 bases and J by 6 bases, with 6 bases in the junction unmatched. Taken from the germline V gene, the CDR1 and CDR2 loops are MNHEY and SVGEGT. From the cysteine up to the phenylalanine, the CDR3 has a length of 14 residues. This entry keeps only the CDR3 DNA: 42 bases, framed from base 1. TCRbeta CDR3 regions were amplified from genomic DNA by means of the immunoSEQ Assay, a bias-controlled multiplex PCR. As for how the authors treated the data: The number of nucleated cells in each sample was estimated from the amplification of reference gene primers within the assay. Sequence reads were collapsed and filtered to measure the absolute abundance of every unique TCRbeta CDR3 rearrangement. Productive Simpson clonality was computed per sample as the square root of Simpson's diversity index over productive rearrangements. The clones in this table, taken by TCRdb from immuneACCESS, are in-frame only. Not every clone is retained; where verified, under half of the shortfall comes from an unresolved V gene, and the cause of the rest is unknown. The V and J calls and clone size come from that table; D and trimming were worked out from the DNA. The sample has more than 65,000 clones on record, 65% to 80% of them singletons. The ten most abundant clones make up approximately 9.2% of the sample.

Sequences were obtained from peripheral blood. The TCR sequence derives from a woman in her fifties or sixties with acute or convalescent COVID-19. This chain is built from TRBV6-2 or TRBV6-3 and TRBJ1-5; 9 of the junction bases match TRBD1. The CDR3 protein sequence reads: CASSPGTGRQPQHF. The base sequence is TGTGCCAGCAGCCCCGGGACAGGGCGTCAGCCCCAGCATTTT.